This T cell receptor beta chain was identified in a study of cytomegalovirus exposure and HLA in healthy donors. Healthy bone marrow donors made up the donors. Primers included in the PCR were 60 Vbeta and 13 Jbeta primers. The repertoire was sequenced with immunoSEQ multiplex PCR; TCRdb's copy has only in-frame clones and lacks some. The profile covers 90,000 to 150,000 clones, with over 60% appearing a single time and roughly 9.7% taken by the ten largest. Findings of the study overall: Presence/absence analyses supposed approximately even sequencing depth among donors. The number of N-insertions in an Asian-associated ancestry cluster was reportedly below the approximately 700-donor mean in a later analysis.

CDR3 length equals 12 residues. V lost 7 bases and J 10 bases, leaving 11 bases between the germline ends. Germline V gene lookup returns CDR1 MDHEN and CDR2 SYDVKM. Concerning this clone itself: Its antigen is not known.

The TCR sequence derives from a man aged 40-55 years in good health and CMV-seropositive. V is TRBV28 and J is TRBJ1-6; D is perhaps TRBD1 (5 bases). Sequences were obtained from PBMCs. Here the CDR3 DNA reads TGTGCCAGCAACCAGGGTTTATCACCCCTCCACTTT. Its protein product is CASNQGLSPLHF.